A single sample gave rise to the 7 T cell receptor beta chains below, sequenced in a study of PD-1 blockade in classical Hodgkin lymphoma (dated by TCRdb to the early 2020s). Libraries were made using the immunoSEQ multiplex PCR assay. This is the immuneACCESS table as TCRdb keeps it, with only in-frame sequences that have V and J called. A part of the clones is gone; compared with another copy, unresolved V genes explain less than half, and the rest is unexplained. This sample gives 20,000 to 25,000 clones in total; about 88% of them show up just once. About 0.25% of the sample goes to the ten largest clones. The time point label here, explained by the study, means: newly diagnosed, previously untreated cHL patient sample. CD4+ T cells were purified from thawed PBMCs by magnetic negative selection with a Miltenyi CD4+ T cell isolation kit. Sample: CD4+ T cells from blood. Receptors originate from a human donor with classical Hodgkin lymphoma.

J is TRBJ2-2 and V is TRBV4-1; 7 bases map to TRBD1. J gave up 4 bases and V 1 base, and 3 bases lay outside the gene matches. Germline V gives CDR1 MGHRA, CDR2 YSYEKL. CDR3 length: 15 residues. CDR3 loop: CASSQGDRVTGELFF. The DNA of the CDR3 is TGCGCCAGCAGCCAAGGAGACAGGGTCACCGGGGAGCTGTTTTTT.

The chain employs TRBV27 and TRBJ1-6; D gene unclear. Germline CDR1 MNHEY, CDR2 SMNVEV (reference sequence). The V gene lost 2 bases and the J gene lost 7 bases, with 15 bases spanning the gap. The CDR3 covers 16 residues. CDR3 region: CASSLEPWARNSPLHF. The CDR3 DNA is TGTGCCAGCAGTTTAGAGCCCTGGGCGCGCAATTCACCCCTCCACTTT.

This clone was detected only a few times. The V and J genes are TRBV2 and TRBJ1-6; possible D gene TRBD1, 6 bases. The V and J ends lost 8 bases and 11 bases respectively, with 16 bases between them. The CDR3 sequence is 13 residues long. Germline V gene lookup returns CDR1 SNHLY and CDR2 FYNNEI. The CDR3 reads CASDGGRRTPLHF. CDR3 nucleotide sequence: TGTGCCAGCGATGGGGGCCGCCGAACACCCCTCCACTTT. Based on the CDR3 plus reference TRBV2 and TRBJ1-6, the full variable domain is EPEVTQTPSHQVTQMGQEVILRCVPISNHLYFYWYRQILGQKVEFLVSFYNNEISEKSEIFDDQFSVERPDGSNFTLKIRSTKLEDSAMYFCASDGGRRTPLHFGNGTRLTVT.

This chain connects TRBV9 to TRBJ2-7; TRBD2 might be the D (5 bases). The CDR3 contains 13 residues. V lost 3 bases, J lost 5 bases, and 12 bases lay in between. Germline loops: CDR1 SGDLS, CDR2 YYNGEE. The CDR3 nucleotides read TGTGCCAGCAGCGGAACCGGGCGGGACGAGCAGTACTTC. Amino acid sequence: CASSGTGRDEQYF.

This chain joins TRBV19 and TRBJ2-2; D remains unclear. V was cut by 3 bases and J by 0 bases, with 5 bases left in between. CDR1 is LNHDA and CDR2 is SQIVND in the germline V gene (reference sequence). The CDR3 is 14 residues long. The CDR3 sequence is CASSIAPNTGELFF. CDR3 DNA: TGTGCCAGTAGTATTGCCCCGAACACCGGGGAGCTGTTTTTT.

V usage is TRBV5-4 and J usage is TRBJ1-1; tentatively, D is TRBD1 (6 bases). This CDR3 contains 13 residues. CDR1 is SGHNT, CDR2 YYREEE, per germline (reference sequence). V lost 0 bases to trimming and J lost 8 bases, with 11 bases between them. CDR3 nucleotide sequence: TGTGCCAGCAGCTTGGTTGGGGGCGCGGAAGCTTTCTTT. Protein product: CASSLVGGAEAFF.

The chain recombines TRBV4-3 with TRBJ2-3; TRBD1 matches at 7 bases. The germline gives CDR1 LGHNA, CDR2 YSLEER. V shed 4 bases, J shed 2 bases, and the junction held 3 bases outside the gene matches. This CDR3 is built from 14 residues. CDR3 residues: CASSLDRATDTQYF. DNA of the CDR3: TGCGCCAGCAGCCTCGACAGGGCCACAGATACGCAGTATTTT.